This T cell receptor beta chain was obtained from a study of shared clonotypes between healthy human individuals. At the level of the study: CD4 naive and memory got three plates each, CD8 naive two, CD8 memory one.

V was trimmed by 0 bases and J by 7 bases, leaving 12 bases between them. CDR1 is MNHNY and CDR2 is SVGAGI in the germline V gene (reference sequence). The CDR3 totals 14 residues. Sequencing was performed with immunoSEQ multiplex PCR; in TCRdb, only in-frame clones are kept and a portion is missing. The table has nearly 2 million clones, about 95% seen once. Remarks on this clone: Antigen: not known.

The naive CD8 subset, CD45RO-negative cells positively selected for CCR7, excluded terminally differentiated effector memory CD45RA+ cells. Nashville, Tennessee was home to all donors, each a Caucasian adult. General observations from the study: Sampling covered nothing but blood. Tissue TCR repertoires likely differ from those found in blood. For sorted subsets, rarefaction showed incomplete sequencing despite large depth.

This chain uses TRBV6-6 with TRBJ1-2, with a weak D call TRBD1 (5 bases). Sequenced input: naive CD8+ T cells sorted from blood. This receptor was obtained from a man aged 18 to 30 in good health. CDR3 coding DNA: TGTGCCAGCAGTTACTCGGAGGGGAGCCGTGGCTACACCTTC. It encodes CASSYSEGSRGYTF.